The 26 T cell receptor beta chains presented below share a single source sample, sequenced in a study of shared clonotypes between healthy human individuals. The repertoire was sequenced with immunoSEQ multiplex PCR; TCRdb's copy has only in-frame clones and lacks some. The profile shows hundreds of thousands of clones, 90% to 98% of them singletons. Material for sequencing was memory CD8+ T cells sorted from blood. The subset: CD45RO+ cells pooled with CCR7-negative TemRA cells. The origin of the receptors is a man between 25 and 39 years old in good health.

This sequence joins TRBV30 and TRBJ1-2, with D unresolved. The CDR3 contains 13 residues. The ends were cut back, 5 bases at V and 7 bases at J, with 17 bases in the middle. CDR1 is GTSNPN and CDR2 is SVGIG in the germline V gene (reference sequence). CDR3 DNA: TGTGCCTGGGTCCCCCCCGGGCGGGGTGGCTACACCTTC. Residues: CAWVPPGRGGYTF.

As regards this clone: Other DNA sequences from this sample encode an identical CDR3 as well. The CDR3 loop reads CASRGQNTGELFF. The CDR3 nucleotides read TGTGCCAGCAGAGGACAGAACACCGGGGAGCTGTTTTTT. The genes are TRBV2 and TRBJ2-2, with TRBD1 as a possible D gene (5 bases). CDR1 SNHLY and CDR2 FYNNEI come from the germline V gene. The CDR3 totals 13 residues. Trimming pared 6 bases from V and 1 base from J, leaving 6 bases between.

The chain has TRBV10-2 and TRBJ2-3; 7 bases line up with TRBD2. The length of the CDR3 is 16 residues. Germline CDR1 reads WSHSY; CDR2 reads SAAADI. J gave up 5 bases and V 4 bases, and 12 bases lay outside the gene matches. The CDR3 DNA sequence: TGCGCCAGCAGTGGTCCTAGCGGCCCAGCCGGAGATACGCAGTATTTT. Amino acids: CASSGPSGPAGDTQYF.

The rearrangement uses TRBV7-3 and TRBJ1-1; D is unresolved. Trimming left V 0 bases short and J 4 bases short, with 3 bases between. Per germline, CDR1 SGHTA and CDR2 FQGTGA. The CDR3 covers 12 residues. This CDR3 reads CASSLTGTEAFF. Written as DNA, the CDR3 is TGTGCCAGCAGCTTAACGGGCACTGAAGCTTTCTTT. The full variable domain, with the rest looked up from reference TRBV7-3 and TRBJ1-1, is GAGVSQTPSNKVTEKGKYVELRCDPISGHTALYWYRQSLGQGPEFLIYFQGTGAADDSGLPNDRFFAVRPEGSVSTLKIQRTERGDSAVYLCASSLTGTEAFFGQGTRLTVV.

The rearrangement links TRBV19 to TRBJ2-2; 8 nucleotides match TRBD2. The V segment lost 10 bases and the J segment 1 base; nucleotides outside the gene matches: 11. The CDR3 is 16 amino acids. Germline-derived CDR1 and CDR2 are LNHDA and SQIVND (reference sequence). CDR3 sequence (DNA): TGTGCCACCCACCGGGCTAGCGGGCTGAACACCGGGGAGCTGTTTTTT. It encodes CATHRASGLNTGELFF.

The chain combines TRBV10-3 with TRBJ2-7; D perhaps matches TRBD1 (8 bases). V shed 6 bases and J shed 2 bases, with 11 bases lying between them. This CDR3 region has 13 residues. Germline lookup yields CDR1 ENHRY and CDR2 SYGVKD. CDR3 nucleotide sequence: TGTGCCATCAGAGCGGGACAGGCCTACGAGCAGTACTTC. It specifies CAIRAGQAYEQYF.

The rearrangement links TRBV29-1 to TRBJ2-7; 11 bases are shared with TRBD2. The V gene's germline CDR1 is SQVTM and CDR2 ANQGSEA. J gave up 1 base and V 4 bases, and 3 bases lay outside the gene matches. CDR3 length equals 14 residues. CDR3 sequence: CSVVGLAGSYEQYF. CDR3 bases: TGCAGCGTTGTCGGACTAGCGGGTTCCTACGAGCAGTACTTC.

The chain carries TRBV11-2 and TRBJ2-7, with D possibly TRBD2 on 6 matching bases. CDR3 length equals 14 residues. Germline V gene sequence: CDR1 SGHAT, CDR2 FQNNGV. Trimming removed 3 bases from V and 2 bases from J, with 11 bases in between. CDR3 loop: CASSFGTLAYEQYF. In nucleotides, the CDR3 is TGTGCCAGCAGCTTCGGGACTCTGGCCTACGAGCAGTACTTC.

V is TRBV5-4 and J is TRBJ1-4, with a weak D call TRBD1 (5 bases). The ends were cut back, 4 bases at V and 5 bases at J, with 12 bases in the middle. Germline CDR1 SGHNT, CDR2 YYREEE (reference sequence). The CDR3 sequence is 14 residues long. The CDR3 reads CASSQGLPNEKLFF. CDR3 nucleotide sequence: TGTGCCAGCAGCCAGGGCCTTCCCAATGAAAAACTGTTTTTT. The complete variable domain, with remaining parts taken from reference TRBV5-4 and TRBJ1-4, reads ETGVTQSPTHLIKTRGQQVTLRCSSQSGHNTVSWYQQALGQGPQFIFQYYREEENGRGNFPPRFSGLQFPNYSSELNVNALELDDSALYLCASSQGLPNEKLFFGSGTQLSVL.

V is TRBV2 and J is TRBJ2-3, with TRBD2 identical over 11 bases. The CDR3 loop spans 17 amino acids. V was clipped by 4 bases and J by 2 bases; unmatched bases: 8. Germline V lookup: CDR1 SNHLY, CDR2 FYNNEI. Written as DNA, the CDR3 is TGTGCCAGCAGTGGTCTAGCGGGAGGACGATACACAGATACGCAGTATTTT. The encoded protein is CASSGLAGGRYTDTQYF.

The V gene is TRBV30, the J gene TRBJ1-1, with D maybe TRBD1 (6 bases). The CDR3 has 14 amino acids. Germline CDR1 GTSNPN, CDR2 SVGIG (reference sequence). Trimming shortened V by 0 bases and J by 1 base, and 9 bases separated the two germline ends. The CDR3 here is CAWSVGGSNTEAFF. In DNA form, the CDR3 reads TGTGCCTGGAGTGTGGGGGGCTCGAACACTGAAGCTTTCTTT.

The chain joins TRBV4-2 to TRBJ1-3, with 10 bases aligning to TRBD1. Looked up from germline, CDR1 is LGHNA and CDR2 is YNFKEQ. The CDR3 totals 16 residues. The V gene end was trimmed by 2 bases and the J gene end by 1 base; junction bases not matched to a gene: 2. The CDR3 nucleotides are TGTGCCAGCAGCCAACCGGGACAGGGGTCTGGAAACACCATATATTTT. This codes for CASSQPGQGSGNTIYF.

About this clone: Other DNA variants within this sample encode the same CDR3. V usage is TRBV7-9 and J usage is TRBJ2-5; D is undetermined. Germline V gene sequence: CDR1 SEHNR, CDR2 FQNEAQ (reference sequence). The V gene lost 1 base and the J gene lost 5 bases, with 8 bases spanning the gap. This CDR3 region has 13 residues. The CDR3: CASSLGVWETQYF. CDR3 nucleotides: TGTGCCAGCAGCTTAGGGGTCTGGGAGACCCAGTACTTC.

The rearrangement joins TRBV28 to TRBJ2-7; D may be TRBD2 (5 bases). The V gene lost 10 bases and the J gene lost 3 bases, with 13 bases spanning the gap. CDR1 is MDHEN, CDR2 SYDVKM, per germline. The CDR3 totals 12 residues. The CDR3 reads CATADGLYEQYF. CDR3 sequence (DNA): TGTGCCACTGCAGACGGACTCTACGAGCAGTACTTC.

V gene TRBV27 combines with J gene TRBJ2-7; 9 nucleotides line up with TRBD1. CDR1 MNHEY and CDR2 SMNVEV come from the germline V gene (reference sequence). V lost 6 bases, J lost 3 bases, and 6 bases stayed unmatched. This CDR3 comprises 14 residues. Written as DNA, the CDR3 is TGTGCCAGCAGACCTTACAGGGGGCACTACGAGCAGTACTTC. It is translated as CASRPYRGHYEQYF.

The rearrangement links TRBV5-1 to TRBJ2-2, with TRBD2 as a possible D gene (5 bases). Trimming removed 3 bases from V and 1 base from J, with 10 bases in between. Germline V gene lookup returns CDR1 SGHRS and CDR2 YFSETQ. The CDR3 sequence is 15 residues long. CDR3 DNA sequence: TGCGCCAGCAGCTACCGGACTGAGAACACCGGGGAGCTGTTTTTT. It encodes CASSYRTENTGELFF.

This clone was detected once. The J gene is TRBJ1-2, the V gene TRBV28; D gene uncertain. Trimming pared 6 bases from V and 0 bases from J, leaving 17 bases between. The CDR3 has 16 amino acids. The V gene's germline CDR1 is MDHEN and CDR2 SYDVKM. The CDR3 DNA sequence: TGTGCCAGCAGCCTCCCCGGGGAGCGTGCTAACTATGGCTACACCTTC. It codes for CASSLPGERANYGYTF.

The CDR3 loop is CASRLGTEAFF. DNA of the CDR3: TGTGCCAGTAGGCTCGGGACGGAAGCTTTCTTT. The gene calls are TRBV19 and TRBJ1-1; a possible D gene is TRBD1 (5 bases). The CDR3 totals 11 residues. V lost 6 bases, J lost 8 bases, and 10 bases lay in between. Germline V lookup: CDR1 LNHDA, CDR2 SQIVND (reference sequence).

The chain recombines TRBV6-4 with TRBJ2-1, with TRBD2 identical over 13 bases. V lost 6 bases to trimming and J lost 2 bases; unmatched junction nucleotides: 4. The CDR3 has 16 residues. Germline assignment: CDR1 MRHNA and CDR2 SNTAGT. This chain's CDR3 is CASSRLAGGPYNEQFF. CDR3 bases: TGTGCCAGCAGCCGACTAGCGGGAGGCCCCTACAATGAGCAGTTCTTC.

The chain couples TRBV29-1 to TRBJ2-7; D might be TRBD2 (6 bases). The CDR3 spans 14 residues. Germline-derived CDR1 and CDR2 are SQVTM and ANQGSEA. The V and J ends lost 1 base and 3 bases respectively, with 13 bases between them. CDR3 DNA sequence: TGCAGCGTTGAAGGACTAGTCCGGGTCTACGAGCAGTACTTC. It codes for CSVEGLVRVYEQYF.

The V call is TRBV11-2, the J call TRBJ2-2, with 9 bases aligning to TRBD2. Germline assignment: CDR1 SGHAT and CDR2 FQNNGV. V was clipped by 6 bases and J by 1 base; unmatched bases: 6. This CDR3 comprises 16 residues. The CDR3 here is CASRGLADKNTGELFF. The CDR3 nucleotides read TGTGCCAGCAGGGGACTAGCTGACAAGAACACCGGGGAGCTGTTTTTT.

This clone was seen just once. The chain carries TRBV6-6 and TRBJ2-1; 12 positions match TRBD2. Germline lookup yields CDR1 MNHNY and CDR2 SVGAGI (reference sequence). Trimming took 6 bases from V and 7 from J; bases not matched to a gene: 7. The CDR3 contains 15 residues. The CDR3 spells CASRPTSGSWNEQFF. The CDR3 bases are TGTGCCAGCAGGCCGACTAGCGGGAGCTGGAATGAGCAGTTCTTC.

The V and J genes are TRBV2 and TRBJ1-2; 9 positions match TRBD1. The V and J ends lost 6 bases and 0 bases, in that order; junction bases with no gene match: 17. Germline lookup yields CDR1 SNHLY and CDR2 FYNNEI. CDR3 length equals 19 residues. CDR3: CASSPIANRWTGANYGYTF. The CDR3 coding sequence is TGTGCCAGCAGCCCAATAGCAAACCGGTGGACAGGGGCTAACTATGGCTACACCTTC.

The chain employs TRBV5-1 and TRBJ1-1, with 7 nucleotides matching TRBD1. The CDR3 contains 15 residues. From germline, CDR1 is SGHRS and CDR2 YFSETQ. V lost 4 bases and J lost 5; bases outside the gene matches: 11. The CDR3 coding sequence is TGCGCCAGCAGCGGATCCGACAGGGATGGTACTGAAGCTTTCTTT. It specifies CASSGSDRDGTEAFF.

The chain is built from TRBV6-6 and TRBJ1-1, with D possibly TRBD1 on 6 matching bases. The V and J ends lost 8 bases and 0 bases respectively, with 16 bases between them. The CDR3 has 15 residues. Germline CDR1 is MNHNY and CDR2 is SVGAGI (reference sequence). Written as DNA, the CDR3 is TGTGCCAGCTCTCCAACAGGGAACCTGAACACTGAAGCTTTCTTT. This encodes CASSPTGNLNTEAFF.

The rearrangement links TRBV11-1 to TRBJ2-6; D call uncertain. Germline V gene sequence: CDR1 SGHAT, CDR2 FQDESV (reference sequence). The ends were cut back, 4 bases at V and 0 bases at J, with 4 bases in the middle. The CDR3 extends over 14 amino acids. The CDR3 sequence: CASSWDSGANVLTF. The CDR3 nucleotides read TGTGCCAGCAGCTGGGACTCTGGGGCCAACGTCCTGACTTTC.